This TCR beta chain is from a study of CD8 T cells in Susac syndrome. This CDR3 is built from 15 residues. The V and J ends lost 8 bases and 1 base, in that order; junction bases with no gene match: 7. From germline, CDR1 is SGHAT and CDR2 FQNNGV. About 0.5 to 1 ug RNA was reverse transcribed with random hexamers. TCR beta CDR3 was amplified by immunoSEQ covering 54 Vbeta and 13 Jbeta. MiXCR, run by TCRdb on the immunoSEQ multiplex PCR reads, gives a single entry per CDR3 protein. The sample contains some 100,000 distinct CDR3 sequences, 95% of which appear only once. The TCR was taken from a human donor with Susac syndrome. The chain carries TRBV11-2 and TRBJ2-3; TRBD2 aligns across 9 bases. The sample taken for sequencing was CD8+ T cells from PBMCs. This CDR3 is CASGKLAGGTDTQYF. CDR3 nucleotide sequence: TGTGCCAGCGGCAAATTAGCGGGGGGCACAGATACGCAGTATTTT.